This T cell receptor (beta chain) was captured by sequencing in a study of technical replicates of blood from a few donors (dated by TCRdb to the late 2010s). Library generation was performed with the immunoSEQ multiplex PCR assay. TCRdb took over this immuneACCESS table, retaining in-frame rearrangements with V and J assigned. Such tables are incomplete; in checked studies, under half of the missing clones stem from an unresolved V gene, and the remainder is unexplained. In this sample the table shows about 59,000 clones, 93% of which occur a single time. The ten largest clones represent 4.2% of the sample. In regard to this clone: There is no known antigen for this receptor. Base quality data are lacking; no much larger clone is found one base away.

V gives up 0 bases and J gives up 1 base, and the segment between their germline ends measures 9 bases. The germline V gene provides CDR1 LGHNA and CDR2 YSLEER. The CDR3 measures 15 amino acids from cysteine to phenylalanine. CDR3 DNA is the only sequence kept; it has 45 bases, read in frame from the first base. In this chain, TRBV4-3 is recombined with TRBJ1-2, with the D gene call left open. The specimen sequenced was PBMCs. The TCR originated in a human donor in good health. Some clones in this sample may be carry-over from other donors' samples. The CDR3 sequence is CASSQDPRDNYGYTF. The nucleotide sequence reads TGCGCCAGCAGCCAAGACCCGCGCGATAACTATGGCTACACCTTC.